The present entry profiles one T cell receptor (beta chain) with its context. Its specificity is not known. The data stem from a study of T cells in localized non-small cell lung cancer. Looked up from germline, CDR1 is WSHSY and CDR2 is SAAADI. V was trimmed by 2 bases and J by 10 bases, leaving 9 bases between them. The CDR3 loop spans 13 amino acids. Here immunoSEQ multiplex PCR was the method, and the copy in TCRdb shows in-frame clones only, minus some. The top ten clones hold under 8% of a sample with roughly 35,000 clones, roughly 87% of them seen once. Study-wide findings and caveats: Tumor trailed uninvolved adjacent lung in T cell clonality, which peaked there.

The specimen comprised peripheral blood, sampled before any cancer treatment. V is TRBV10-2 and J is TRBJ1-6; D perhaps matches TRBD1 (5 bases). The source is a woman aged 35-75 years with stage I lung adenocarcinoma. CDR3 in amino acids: CASSEQGGSPLHF. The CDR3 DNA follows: TGCGCCAGCAGTGAGCAGGGTGGGTCACCCCTCCACTTT.